Listed here is a single T cell receptor beta chain. This record belongs to a study of identical twins. cDNA carried unique molecular identifiers, and a universal primer site was added by template switching. TCRdb re-derived calls from the 5' RACE reads in MiXCR, one entry per CDR3 protein. The sample holds fewer than 500,000 distinct CDR3 sequences, 20% to 25% seen once. V lost 5 bases and J 5 bases, leaving 6 bases between the germline ends. There are 11 residues in the CDR3. This sample also belongs to another study, concerning T cells expressing NK-cell markers. That report notes: The TCR beta repertoires originated in sorted CD3+CD56+NKG2C+, CD3+CD56+NKG2C- and CD3+CD56-NKG2C+ T cells. The dominant NKG2C+ clonotypes represented roughly 1.0-7.5% of CD8+ T cells in over 5 donors. The study found these clonotypes also leading the CD3+CD56-NKG2C+ fraction in a few donors.

The specimen sequenced was CD4+ T cells sorted from blood. This sequence was found in a woman between 18 and 29 years old in good health. The chain uses TRBV12-3 or TRBV12-4 and TRBJ1-2; D not certain. The CDR3 spells CASSTRYGYTF. As DNA, the CDR3 is TGTGCCAGCAGTACACGGTATGGCTACACCTTC.